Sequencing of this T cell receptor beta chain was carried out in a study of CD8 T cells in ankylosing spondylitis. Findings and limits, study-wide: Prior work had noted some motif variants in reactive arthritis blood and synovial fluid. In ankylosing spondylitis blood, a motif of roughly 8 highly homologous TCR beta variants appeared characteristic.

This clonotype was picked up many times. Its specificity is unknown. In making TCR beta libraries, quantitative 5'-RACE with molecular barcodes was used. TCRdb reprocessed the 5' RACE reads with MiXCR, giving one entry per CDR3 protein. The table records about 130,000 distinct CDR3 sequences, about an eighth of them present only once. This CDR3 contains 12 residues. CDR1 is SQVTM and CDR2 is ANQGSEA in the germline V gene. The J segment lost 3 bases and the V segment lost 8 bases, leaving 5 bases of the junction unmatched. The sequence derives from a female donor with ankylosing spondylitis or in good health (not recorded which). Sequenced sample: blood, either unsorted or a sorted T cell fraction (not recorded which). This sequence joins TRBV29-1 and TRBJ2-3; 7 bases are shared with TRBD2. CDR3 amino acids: CSPRRGTDTQYF. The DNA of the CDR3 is TGCAGCCCGCGGCGGGGGACAGATACGCAGTATTTT.